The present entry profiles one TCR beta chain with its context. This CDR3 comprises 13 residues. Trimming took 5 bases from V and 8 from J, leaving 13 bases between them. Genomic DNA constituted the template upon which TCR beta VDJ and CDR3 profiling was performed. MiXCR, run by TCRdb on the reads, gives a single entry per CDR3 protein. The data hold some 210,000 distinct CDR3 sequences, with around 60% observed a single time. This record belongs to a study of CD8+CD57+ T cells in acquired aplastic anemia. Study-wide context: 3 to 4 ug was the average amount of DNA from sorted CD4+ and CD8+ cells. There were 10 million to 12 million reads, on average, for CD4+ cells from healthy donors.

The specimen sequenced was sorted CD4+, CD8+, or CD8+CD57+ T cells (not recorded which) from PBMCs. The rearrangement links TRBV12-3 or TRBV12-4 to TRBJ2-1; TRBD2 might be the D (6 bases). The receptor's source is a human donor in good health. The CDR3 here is CASSPSERDEQFF. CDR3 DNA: TGTGCCAGCAGTCCCTCTGAGCGGGATGAGCAGTTCTTC.